The entry that follows covers one TCR beta chain sequence. V was pared by 1 base and J by 4 bases, with 16 bases between. This CDR3 comprises 16 residues. CDR1 and CDR2 from the germline V gene are SGHNT and YYREEE (reference sequence). TCRdb keeps only in-frame clones here, not all; method: immunoSEQ multiplex PCR. This sample carries 90,000 to 150,000 clones, around 89% of them seen once, and the ten largest clones take about 5%. The entry originates in a study of T cell responses to AZD1222 COVID-19 vaccine. Sequencing was performed on peripheral blood, taken on day 0 of AZD1222 vaccination. The TCR was taken from an adult in good health. V gene TRBV5-4 combines with J gene TRBJ2-3; D tentatively reads TRBD1 or TRBD2 (6 bases each). In DNA, the CDR3 is TGTGCCAGCAGCTTGCAGGCCCGGGGGCGCGCAGATACGCAGTATTTT. Amino acids: CASSLQARGRADTQYF.